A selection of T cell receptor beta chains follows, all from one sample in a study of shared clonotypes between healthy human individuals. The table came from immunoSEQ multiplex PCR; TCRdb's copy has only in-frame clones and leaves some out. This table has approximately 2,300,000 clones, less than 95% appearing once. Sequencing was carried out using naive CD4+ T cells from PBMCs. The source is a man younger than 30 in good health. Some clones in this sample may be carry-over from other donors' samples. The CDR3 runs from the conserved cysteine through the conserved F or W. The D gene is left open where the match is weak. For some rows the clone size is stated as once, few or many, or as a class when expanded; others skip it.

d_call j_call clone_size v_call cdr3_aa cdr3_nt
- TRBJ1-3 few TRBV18 CASSHDAASGNTIYF TGTGCCAGCTCTCATGACGCCGCGTCTGGAAACACCATATATTTT
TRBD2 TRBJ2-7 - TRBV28 CASSAGTSGMGGQYF TGTGCCAGCAGTGCGGGGACTAGCGGGATGGGGGGGCAGTACTTC
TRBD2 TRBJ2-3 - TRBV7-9 CASSLAAGVTDTQYF TGTGCCAGCAGCTTAGCGGCGGGAGTCACAGATACGCAGTATTTT
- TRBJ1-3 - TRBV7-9 CASSLRDTIYF TGTGCCAGCAGCTTACGAGACACCATATATTTT
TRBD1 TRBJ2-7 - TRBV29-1 CSVGQGIYEQYF TGCAGCGTTGGACAGGGAATCTACGAGCAGTACTTC
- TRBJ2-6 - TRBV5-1 CASGMGAQESGANVLTF TGCGCCAGCGGAATGGGGGCCCAGGAGTCTGGGGCCAACGTCCTGACTTTC
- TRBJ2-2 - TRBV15 CATSTLATGELFF TGTGCCACCAGCACTTTAGCAACCGGGGAGCTGTTTTTT
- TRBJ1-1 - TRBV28 CVVRPTVNTEAFF TGTGTGGTTAGGCCCACCGTGAACACTGAAGCTTTCTTT
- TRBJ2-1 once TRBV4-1 CASSQEGRSHNEQFF TGCGCCAGCAGCCAAGAGGGGAGGAGTCACAATGAGCAGTTCTTC
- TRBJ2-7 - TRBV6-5 CASSPTSIQGAYF TGTGCCAGCAGTCCCACGTCGATTCAGGGAGCGTACTTC
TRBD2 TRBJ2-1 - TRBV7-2 CASSLAPGSGVSSYNEQFF TGTGCCAGCAGCTTAGCGCCTGGTAGCGGGGTAAGCTCCTACAATGAGCAGTTCTTC
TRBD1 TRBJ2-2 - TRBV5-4 CALRRGGPNTGELFF TGTGCCCTCCGGAGAGGGGGCCCTAACACCGGGGAGCTGTTTTTT
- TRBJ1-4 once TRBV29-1 CSVARAREKLFF TGCAGCGTTGCCAGGGCTCGTGAAAAACTGTTTTTT
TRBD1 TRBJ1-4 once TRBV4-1 CASSQVFPRQGADEKLFF TGCGCCAGCAGCCAAGTTTTCCCCAGACAGGGGGCCGATGAAAAACTGTTTTTT
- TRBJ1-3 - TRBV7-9 CASSLGPVSGNTIYF TGTGCCAGCAGCTTAGGTCCCGTCTCTGGAAACACCATATATTTT
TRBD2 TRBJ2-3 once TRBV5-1 CASSRGAGATDTQYF TGCGCCAGCAGTAGAGGAGCGGGAGCCACGGATACGCAGTATTTT
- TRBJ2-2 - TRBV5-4 CASSLDSRSTGELFF TGTGCCAGCAGCTTGGACAGCAGAAGCACCGGGGAGCTGTTTTTT
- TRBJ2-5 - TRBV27 CASTAWAGQETQYF TGTGCCAGCACCGCATGGGCAGGGCAAGAGACCCAGTACTTC
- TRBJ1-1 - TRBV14 CASSQQVNTEAFF TGTGCCAGCAGCCAACAGGTGAACACTGAAGCTTTCTTT
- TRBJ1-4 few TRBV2 CASSVDDEKLFF TGTGCCAGCAGTGTGGACGATGAAAAACTGTTTTTT
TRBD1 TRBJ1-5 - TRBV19 CASSIGTGTVPSASNQPQHF TGTGCCAGTAGTATAGGAACCGGGACAGTCCCCTCCGCGAGCAATCAGCCCCAGCATTTT
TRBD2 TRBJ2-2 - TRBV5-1 CASGAGLASAGELFF TGCGCCAGCGGAGCGGGACTAGCGTCCGCCGGGGAGCTGTTTTTT
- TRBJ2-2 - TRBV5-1 CASSFGLLPRPGELFF TGCGCCAGCAGCTTCGGACTACTACCTCGTCCCGGGGAGCTGTTTTTT
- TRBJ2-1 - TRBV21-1 CASSKTCKREDNEQFF TGTGCCAGCAGCAAAACCTGTAAACGGGAGGACAATGAGCAGTTCTTC
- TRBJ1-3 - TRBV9 CASSVGPGDTIYF TGTGCCAGCAGCGTAGGGCCGGGGGACACCATATATTTT
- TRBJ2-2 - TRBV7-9 CASSLGNTGELFF TGTGCCAGCAGCTTGGGGAACACCGGGGAGCTGTTTTTT
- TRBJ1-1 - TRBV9 CASLPPGKASYTEAFF TGTGCCAGCCTCCCCCCCGGGAAGGCGTCTTACACTGAAGCTTTCTTT
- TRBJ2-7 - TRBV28 CASGTSSYEQYF TGTGCCAGCGGCACCTCCTCCTACGAGCAGTACTTC
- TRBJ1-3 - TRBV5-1 CASSLGRRYSGNTIYF TGCGCCAGCAGCCTCGGCAGGAGGTACTCTGGAAACACCATATATTTT
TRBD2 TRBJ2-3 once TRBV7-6 CASSLAKGSTSGRTDTQYF TGTGCCAGCAGCTTAGCCAAGGGGAGCACTAGCGGGAGAACAGATACGCAGTATTTT
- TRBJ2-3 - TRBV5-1 CASSLGYVGGDTQYF TGCGCCAGCAGCTTGGGTTACGTGGGAGGTGATACGCAGTATTTT
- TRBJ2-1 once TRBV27 CASSFVSEQFF TGTGCCAGCAGTTTCGTATCTGAGCAGTTCTTC
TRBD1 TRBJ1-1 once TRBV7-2 CASSRARGAEAFF TGTGCCAGCAGCCGCGCCAGGGGGGCTGAAGCTTTCTTT
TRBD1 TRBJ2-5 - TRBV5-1 CASSPPPGQGFIETQYF TGCGCCAGCAGCCCCCCTCCGGGACAGGGGTTTATCGAGACCCAGTACTTC